Listed below are T cell receptor beta chains from one sample, sequenced in a study of T-cell reconstitution after alpha-beta-depleted transplantation in children. Each CDR3 protein is one row after TCRdb ran MiXCR on the PCR reads. The sample has about 500,000 distinct CDR3 sequences; 30% to 35% are singletons. Specimen: PBMCs from the stem cell graft donor, collected from the stem cell graft. The receptors were sampled from a human donor who donated a stem cell graft to a child with aplastic anemia. Each CDR3 is given with its conserved first and last residue. The D gene is left open where the match is weak. Some rows have no size entry. The others give once, few or many, or a class for an expanded clone.

>-|TRBJ2-1|TRBD2|TRBV20-1
TGCAGTGCTAGAGATTTACTAGCGGGAGGGCCCCTCTACTACAATGAGCAGTTCTTC
CSARDLLAGGPLYYNEQFF
>few|TRBJ1-4|TRBD1|TRBV6-1
TGTGCCAGCATCGTCGGACAGGCAACTAATGAAAAACTGTTTTTT
CASIVGQATNEKLFF
>few|TRBJ2-2|-|TRBV6-2/TRBV6-3
TGTGCCAGCAGTCCCCTGGGGGCGGCCAGCCTGAACACCGGGGAGCTGTTTTTT
CASSPLGAASLNTGELFF
>-|TRBJ1-1|-|TRBV20-1
TGCAGTGCTAGGCCGGGACATCAGAACACTGAAGCTTTCTTT
CSARPGHQNTEAFF
>few|TRBJ2-5|TRBD2|TRBV16
TGTGCCAGCAGCCAATGGAGAGCGGGAGGGGTCCAAGAGACCCAGTACTTC
CASSQWRAGGVQETQYF
>few|TRBJ2-1|-|TRBV29-1
TGCAGCGGGATTGAGGATTCCTACAATGAGCAGTTCTTC
CSGIEDSYNEQFF
>-|TRBJ2-7|-|TRBV12-3/TRBV12-4
TGTGCCAGCAGCCTCGGGCCCGACGAGCAGTACTTC
CASSLGPDEQYF
>-|TRBJ1-1|TRBD1|TRBV15
TGTGCCACCAGCAGAGGGACAGGGGGCGCGAGGACTGAAGCTTTCTTT
CATSRGTGGARTEAFF
>-|TRBJ1-2|-|TRBV20-1
TGCAGTGCTAGACCCAGAAGCTATGGCTACACCTTC
CSARPRSYGYTF
>-|TRBJ1-2|-|TRBV25-1
TGTGCCAGCAGTGGCCCGTGGTACTATGGCTACACCTTC
CASSGPWYYGYTF
>-|TRBJ2-2|-|TRBV7-9
TGTGCCAGCGCAAGGACTCTCTACGTTGGGACCGGGGAGCTGTTTTTT
CASARTLYVGTGELFF